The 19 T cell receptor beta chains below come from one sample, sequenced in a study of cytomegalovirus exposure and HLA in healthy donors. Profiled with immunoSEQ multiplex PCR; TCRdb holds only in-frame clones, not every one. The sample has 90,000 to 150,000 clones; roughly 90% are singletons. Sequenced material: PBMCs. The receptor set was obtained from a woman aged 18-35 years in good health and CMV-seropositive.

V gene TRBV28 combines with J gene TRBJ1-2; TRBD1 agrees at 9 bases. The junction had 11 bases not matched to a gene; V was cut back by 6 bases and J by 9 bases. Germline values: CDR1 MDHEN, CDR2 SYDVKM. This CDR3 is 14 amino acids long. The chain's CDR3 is CASSPGTGIRSYTF. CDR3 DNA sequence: TGTGCCAGCAGCCCAGGGACAGGGATTAGGAGCTACACCTTC.

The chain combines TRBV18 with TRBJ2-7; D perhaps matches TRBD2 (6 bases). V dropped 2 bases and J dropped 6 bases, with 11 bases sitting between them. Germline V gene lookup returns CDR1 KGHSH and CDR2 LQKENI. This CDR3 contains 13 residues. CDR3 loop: CASSPGRGVEQYF. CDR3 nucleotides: TGTGCCAGCTCACCAGGGCGGGGAGTCGAGCAGTACTTC.

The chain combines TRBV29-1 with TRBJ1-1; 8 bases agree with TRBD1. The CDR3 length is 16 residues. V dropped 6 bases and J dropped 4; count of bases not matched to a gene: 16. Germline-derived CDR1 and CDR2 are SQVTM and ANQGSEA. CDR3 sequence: CSVITGQAIGCTEAFF. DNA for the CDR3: TGCAGCGTCATAACGGGACAGGCCATTGGGTGCACTGAAGCTTTCTTT.

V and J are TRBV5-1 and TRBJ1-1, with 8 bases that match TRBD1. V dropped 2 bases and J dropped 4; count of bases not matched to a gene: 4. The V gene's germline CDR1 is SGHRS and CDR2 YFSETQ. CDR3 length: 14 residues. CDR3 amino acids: CASSFLTGGTEAFF. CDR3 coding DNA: TGCGCCAGCAGCTTCCTTACAGGGGGCACTGAAGCTTTCTTT.

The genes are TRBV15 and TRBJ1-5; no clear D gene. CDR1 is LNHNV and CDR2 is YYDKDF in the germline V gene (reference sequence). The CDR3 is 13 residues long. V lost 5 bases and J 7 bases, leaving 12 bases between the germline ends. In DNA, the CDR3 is TGTGCCACCAGCGTCCGGTTGTGGCAGCCCCAGCATTTT. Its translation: CATSVRLWQPQHF.

CDR3 sequence (DNA): TGTGCCAGCAGCCCGTATCTAGCGGTTGAGCAGTTCTTC. It is translated as CASSPYLAVEQFF. The V and J genes are TRBV9 and TRBJ2-1; 7 bases map to TRBD2. Germline CDR1 SGDLS, CDR2 YYNGEE. The CDR3 sequence is 13 residues long. The trim removed 4 bases at V and 9 bases at J, leaving 7 bases unmatched.

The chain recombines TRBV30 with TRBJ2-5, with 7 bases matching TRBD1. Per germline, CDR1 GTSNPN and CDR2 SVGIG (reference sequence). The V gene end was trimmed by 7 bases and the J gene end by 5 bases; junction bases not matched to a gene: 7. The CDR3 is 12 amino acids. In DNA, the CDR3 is TGTGCCTCTAGGGGGCAAGATGAGACCCAGTACTTC. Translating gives CASRGQDETQYF.

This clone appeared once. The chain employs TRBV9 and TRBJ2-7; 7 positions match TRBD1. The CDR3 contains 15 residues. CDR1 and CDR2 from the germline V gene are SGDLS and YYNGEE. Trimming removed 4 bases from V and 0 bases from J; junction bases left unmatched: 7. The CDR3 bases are TGTGCCAGCAGCCCCCACCGACAGGGCTCCTACGAGCAGTACTTC. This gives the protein CASSPHRQGSYEQYF.

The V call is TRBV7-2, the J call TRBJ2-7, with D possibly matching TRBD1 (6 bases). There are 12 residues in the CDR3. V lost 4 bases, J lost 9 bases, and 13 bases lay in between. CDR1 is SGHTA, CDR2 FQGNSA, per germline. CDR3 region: CASSSDRRWQYF. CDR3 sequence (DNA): TGTGCCAGCAGCTCAGACAGGCGTTGGCAGTACTTC. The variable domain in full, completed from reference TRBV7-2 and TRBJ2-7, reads GAGVSQSPSNKVTEKGKDVELRCDPISGHTALYWYRQSLGQGLEFLIYFQGNSAPDKSGLPSDRFSAERTGGSVSTLTIQRTQQEDSAVYLCASSSDRRWQYFGPGTRLTVT.

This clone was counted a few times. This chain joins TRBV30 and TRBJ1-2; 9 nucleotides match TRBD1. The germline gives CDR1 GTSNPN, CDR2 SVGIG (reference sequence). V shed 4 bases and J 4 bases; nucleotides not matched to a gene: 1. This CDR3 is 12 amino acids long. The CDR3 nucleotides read TGTGCCTGGACGGGACAGGGCTATGGCTACACCTTC. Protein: CAWTGQGYGYTF.

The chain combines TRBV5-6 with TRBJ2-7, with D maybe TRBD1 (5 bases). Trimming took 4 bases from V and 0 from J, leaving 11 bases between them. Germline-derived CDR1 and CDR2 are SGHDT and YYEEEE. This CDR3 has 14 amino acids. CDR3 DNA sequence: TGTGCCAGCAGCCGGACACTTCTCTCCTACGAGCAGTACTTC. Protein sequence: CASSRTLLSYEQYF.

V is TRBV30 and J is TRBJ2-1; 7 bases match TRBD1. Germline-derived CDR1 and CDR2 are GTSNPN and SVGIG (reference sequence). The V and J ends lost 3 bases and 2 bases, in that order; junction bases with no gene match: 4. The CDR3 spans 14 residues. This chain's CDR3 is CAWRDRWAYNEQFF. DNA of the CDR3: TGTGCCTGGAGGGACAGGTGGGCCTACAATGAGCAGTTCTTC.

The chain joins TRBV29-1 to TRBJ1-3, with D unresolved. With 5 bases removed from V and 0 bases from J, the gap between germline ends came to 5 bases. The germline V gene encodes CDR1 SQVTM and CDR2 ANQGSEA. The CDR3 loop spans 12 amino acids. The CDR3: CSVTASGNTIYF. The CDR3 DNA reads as TGCAGCGTTACAGCCTCTGGAAACACCATATATTTT.

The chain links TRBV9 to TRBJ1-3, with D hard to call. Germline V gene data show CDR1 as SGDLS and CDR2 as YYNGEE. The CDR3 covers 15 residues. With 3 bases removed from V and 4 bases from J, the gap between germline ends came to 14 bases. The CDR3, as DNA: TGTGCCAGCAGCGCCTGGGAGTTAAGCGGAAACACCATATATTTT. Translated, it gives CASSAWELSGNTIYF. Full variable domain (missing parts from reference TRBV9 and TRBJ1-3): DSGVTQTPKHLITATGQRVTLRCSPRSGDLSVYWYQQSLDQGLQFLIQYYNGEERAKGNILERFSAQQFPDLHSELNLSSLELGDSALYFCASSAWELSGNTIYFGEGSWLTVV.

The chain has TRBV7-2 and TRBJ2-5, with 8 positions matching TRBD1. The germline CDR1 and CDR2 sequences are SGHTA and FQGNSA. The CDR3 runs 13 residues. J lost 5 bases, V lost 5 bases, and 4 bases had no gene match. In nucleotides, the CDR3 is TGTGCCAGCAGCATGGGACAGGCGGAGACCCAGTACTTC. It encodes CASSMGQAETQYF.

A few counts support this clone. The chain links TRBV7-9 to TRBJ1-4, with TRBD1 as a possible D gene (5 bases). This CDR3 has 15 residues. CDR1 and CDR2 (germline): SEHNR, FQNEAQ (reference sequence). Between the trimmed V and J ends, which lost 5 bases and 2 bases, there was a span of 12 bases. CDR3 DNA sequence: TGTGCCAGCAGCGCCTCTGGGGGGACTAATGAAAAACTGTTTTTT. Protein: CASSASGGTNEKLFF.

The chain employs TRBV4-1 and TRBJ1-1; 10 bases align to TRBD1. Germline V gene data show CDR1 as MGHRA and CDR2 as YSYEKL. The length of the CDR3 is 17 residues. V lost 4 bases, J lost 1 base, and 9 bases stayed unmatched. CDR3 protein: CASSPFDRGLSNTEAFF. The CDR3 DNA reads TGCGCCAGCAGCCCCTTCGACAGGGGGCTATCGAACACTGAAGCTTTCTTT.

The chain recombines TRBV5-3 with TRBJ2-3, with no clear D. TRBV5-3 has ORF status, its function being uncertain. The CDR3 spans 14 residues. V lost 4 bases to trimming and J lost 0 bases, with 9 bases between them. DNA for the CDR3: TGTGCCAGAAGCCAACGTACTAGCACAGATACGCAGTATTTT. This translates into CARSQRTSTDTQYF.

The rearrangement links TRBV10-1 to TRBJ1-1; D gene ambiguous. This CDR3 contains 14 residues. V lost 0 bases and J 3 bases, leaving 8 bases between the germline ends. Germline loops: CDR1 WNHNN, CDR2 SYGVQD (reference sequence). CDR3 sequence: CASSESVRDTEAFF. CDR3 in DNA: TGCGCCAGCAGTGAGTCCGTGCGAGACACTGAAGCTTTCTTT.